The 23 T cell receptor beta chains below all came from one sample that was sequenced in a study of beta chain features in type 1 diabetes. Study-level points and caveats: People with Type 1 diabetes carried modestly yet significantly shorter TCRB CDR3s in all four CD4+ subsets.

For these TCRs, the target antigens are not known. What was sequenced were expressed TCRB transcripts, since all of the isolated RNA had been reverse transcribed. The table came from immunoSEQ multiplex PCR; TCRdb's copy has only in-frame clones and leaves some out. The data hold some 130,000 clones, with approximately 10% observed a single time. The sequencing sample was made of central memory CD4+ T cells from blood. The receptor set was obtained from a man in his thirties or forties with type 1 diabetes.

This clone turned up a few times. This chain uses TRBV28 with TRBJ2-7; D not resolved. Trimming stripped 3 bases from V and 6 bases from J, with 12 bases between. CDR1 and CDR2 from the germline V gene are MDHEN and SYDVKM. There are 13 residues in the CDR3. The CDR3: CASSFRQVGEQYF. The CDR3 region has the DNA TGTGCCAGCAGTTTTAGGCAGGTTGGCGAGCAGTACTTC.

The chain carries TRBV19 and TRBJ1-1, with D possibly TRBD1 on 5 matching bases. CDR3 length: 14 amino acids. Looked up from germline, CDR1 is LNHDA and CDR2 is SQIVND (reference sequence). V lost 3 bases and J 1 base, leaving 9 bases between the germline ends. In nucleotides, the CDR3 is TGTGCCAGTAGTATCCCCGGGGGGAACACTGAAGCTTTCTTT. The encoded protein is CASSIPGGNTEAFF. The whole variable domain, filled in from reference TRBV19 and TRBJ1-1, reads DGGITQSPKYLFRKEGQNVTLSCEQNLNHDAMYWYRQDPGQGLRLIYYSQIVNDFQKGDIAEGYSVSREKKESFPLTVTSAQKNPTAFYLCASSIPGGNTEAFFGQGTRLTVV.

The chain couples TRBV7-3 to TRBJ2-2, with 8 bases identical to TRBD2. The CDR3 has 14 residues. Per germline, CDR1 SGHTA and CDR2 FQGTGA. J gave up 5 bases and V 5 bases, and 4 bases lay outside the gene matches. This chain's CDR3 is CASSPAGGTGELFF. Here the CDR3 DNA reads TGTGCCAGCAGCCCGGCGGGGGGTACCGGGGAGCTGTTTTTT.

The chain joins TRBV29-1 to TRBJ2-1; a possible D gene is TRBD1 (7 bases). This CDR3 is 14 amino acids long. V was pared by 7 bases and J by 0 bases, with 13 bases between. Germline lookup yields CDR1 SQVTM and CDR2 ANQGSEA. In DNA form, the CDR3 reads TGCAGCGGCTCCAGGGGGGCCTCCTACAATGAGCAGTTCTTC. Protein product: CSGSRGASYNEQFF.

V usage is TRBV5-1 and J usage is TRBJ2-3; 12 bases fit TRBD2. V shed 4 bases, J shed 3 bases, and the junction held 9 bases outside the gene matches. The germline CDR1 and CDR2 sequences are SGHRS and YFSETQ. This CDR3 is 17 amino acids long. CDR3 protein: CASSPTLLAGGTDTQYF. The DNA of the CDR3 is TGCGCCAGCAGCCCAACCCTACTAGCGGGGGGTACAGATACGCAGTATTTT. The full variable domain, rest sourced from reference TRBV5-1 and TRBJ2-3, is KAGVTQTPRYLIKTRGQQVTLSCSPISGHRSVSWYQQTPGQGLQFLFEYFSETQRNKGNFPGRFSGRQFSNSRSEMNVSTLELGDSALYLCASSPTLLAGGTDTQYFGPGTRLTVL.

This clone was picked up many times. This chain links TRBV2 with TRBJ2-5, with TRBD2 matching over 7 bases. J was trimmed by 5 bases and V by 4 bases; bases with no gene match: 4. Germline V lookup: CDR1 SNHLY, CDR2 FYNNEI. This CDR3 has 13 amino acids. CDR3 bases: TGTGCCAGCAGTGGGGAAGCGGGGGAGACCCAGTACTTC. Translation gives CASSGEAGETQYF.

The J gene is TRBJ1-4, the V gene TRBV14; 8 bases map to TRBD1. Germline lookup yields CDR1 SGHDN and CDR2 FVKESK. This CDR3 is 15 amino acids long. J was trimmed by 6 bases and V by 1 base; bases with no gene match: 4. The DNA of the CDR3 is TGTGCCAGCAGCCAAGCTTGGACAGGGCATGAAAAACTGTTTTTT. It translates to CASSQAWTGHEKLFF.

This clone was counted between two and nine times. The V and J genes are TRBV5-1 and TRBJ2-3; D may be TRBD1 (5 bases). Trimming removed 4 bases at V and 5 bases at J, with 8 bases between. Germline lookup yields CDR1 SGHRS and CDR2 YFSETQ. The CDR3 totals 12 residues. The CDR3 reads CASSQTEDTQYF. CDR3 nucleotides: TGCGCCAGCAGCCAGACAGAAGATACGCAGTATTTT.

The chain carries TRBV7-2 and TRBJ2-7; D gene unclear. The CDR3 extends over 15 amino acids. The V and J ends lost 1 base and 0 bases respectively, with 10 bases between them. The germline CDR1 and CDR2 sequences are SGHTA and FQGNSA. The CDR3 nucleotides read TGTGCCAGCAGCTTAGATGCGGTATCCTCCTACGAGCAGTACTTC. This gives the protein CASSLDAVSSYEQYF.

Many counts were recorded for this clone. The chain couples TRBV7-2 to TRBJ2-1; D is unclear. V dropped 1 base and J dropped 6 bases, with 7 bases sitting between them. The germline V gene encodes CDR1 SGHTA and CDR2 FQGNSA. CDR3 length: 13 amino acids. CDR3 in DNA: TGTGCCAGCAGCTTAGTAGCCATCAATGAGCAGTTCTTC. This gives the protein CASSLVAINEQFF.

This clone was seen more than once but under ten times. The chain combines TRBV4-3 with TRBJ2-3; D gene unclear. The CDR3 spans 13 residues. Trimming took off 4 bases at V and 6 bases at J, with 11 bases between the two ends. Germline loops: CDR1 LGHNA, CDR2 YSLEER. CDR3 bases: TGCGCCAGCAGCCCCCTCCTCCCGGATACGCAGTATTTT. Amino acids: CASSPLLPDTQYF.

In its sample, this clone was seen a few times. The chain carries TRBV7-2 and TRBJ2-5; 7 nucleotides line up with TRBD2. Germline values: CDR1 SGHTA, CDR2 FQGNSA. The CDR3 runs 16 residues. V gave up 6 bases and J gave up 5 bases; unmatched junction bases: 15. The DNA of the CDR3 is TGTGCCAGCAGTAAAGAGGCAAACGGGGGGTGGGAGACCCAGTACTTC. This sequence encodes CASSKEANGGWETQYF.

The chain combines TRBV7-6 with TRBJ2-7; 11 bases align to TRBD2. The CDR3 contains 15 residues. Germline values: CDR1 SGHVS, CDR2 FNYEAQ. With 5 bases clipped from V and 0 bases from J, the junction kept 3 bases outside the gene matches. In nucleotides, the CDR3 is TGTGCCAGCAGCCAAACTAGCGGGGGCTCCTACGAGCAGTACTTC. Translation: CASSQTSGGSYEQYF.

The V and J genes are TRBV9 and TRBJ1-2; D ambiguous. The CDR3 totals 15 residues. From germline, CDR1 is SGDLS and CDR2 YYNGEE. V was trimmed by 6 bases and J by 4 bases, leaving 19 bases between them. Here the CDR3 reads CASTPHDGVGYGYTF. As DNA, the CDR3 is TGTGCCAGCACCCCCCATGACGGGGTAGGCTATGGCTACACCTTC.

The gene calls are TRBV29-1 and TRBJ2-1; 9 bases line up with TRBD1. Trimming at V came to 7 bases and at J to 8 bases, leaving 6 bases not matched to a gene. In germline, CDR1 is SQVTM, CDR2 ANQGSEA. This CDR3 is 12 amino acids long. In DNA form, the CDR3 reads TGCAGCGCCCTGACAGGGGGTGATGAGCAGTTCTTC. Encoded protein: CSALTGGDEQFF.

This chain uses TRBV7-4 with TRBJ2-1; 7 positions match TRBD2. V lost 1 base and J lost 2; bases outside the gene matches: 5. The CDR3 loop spans 16 amino acids. Germline values: CDR1 SGHVT, CDR2 SQSDAQ. This chain's CDR3 is CASSLVGGGAYNEQFF. The CDR3 DNA reads as TGTGCCAGCAGCTTAGTTGGGGGGGGAGCCTACAATGAGCAGTTCTTC.

This clone was seen many times. V usage is TRBV7-9 and J usage is TRBJ1-5, with 7 bases aligning to TRBD1. Trimming cost V 4 bases and J 6 bases; bases outside gene matches: 9. The CDR3 is 15 residues long. Germline values: CDR1 SEHNR, CDR2 FQNEAQ (reference sequence). In DNA, the CDR3 is TGTGCCAGCAGCTCCTCGGAGGGGGCTAGTCAGCCCCAGCATTTT. Translation gives CASSSSEGASQPQHF.

This clone was seen at least ten times. The chain joins TRBV4-3 to TRBJ1-1; D call uncertain. This CDR3 spans 13 amino acids. V was clipped by 4 bases and J by 3 bases, with 9 bases between them. Germline CDR1 is LGHNA and CDR2 is YSLEER. In DNA form, the CDR3 reads TGCGCCAGCAGCCCCAGTCGGGACACTGAAGCTTTCTTT. Translation gives CASSPSRDTEAFF.

The rearrangement uses TRBV5-5 and TRBJ2-1; TRBD1 matches 9 bases. CDR1 is SGHKS, CDR2 YYEKEE, per germline (reference sequence). The CDR3 is made up of 15 amino acids. Trimming cost V 4 bases and J 7 bases; bases outside gene matches: 9. CDR3 amino acids: CASSRRDRASNEQFF. The CDR3 coding sequence is TGTGCCAGCAGCAGGAGGGACAGGGCCTCGAATGAGCAGTTCTTC.

The V gene is TRBV5-4, the J gene TRBJ2-5, with unresolved D. The germline CDR1 and CDR2 sequences are SGHNT and YYREEE (reference sequence). This CDR3 spans 15 amino acids. Trimming took 0 bases from V and 4 from J, leaving 13 bases between them. CDR3 loop: CASSLVVTGGETQYF. The CDR3 nucleotides are TGTGCCAGCAGCTTGGTAGTGACTGGCGGAGAGACCCAGTACTTC.

This clone was seen more than once but under ten times. CDR3 residues: CASSARGGAGTPLETQYF. The CDR3 coding sequence is TGTGCCAGCAGCGCTAGGGGCGGGGCGGGGACCCCCCTAGAGACCCAGTACTTC. The gene calls are TRBV9 and TRBJ2-5; D is possibly TRBD2 (6 bases). Germline V CDR1 and CDR2: SGDLS, YYNGEE. The CDR3 has 18 amino acids. V lost 3 bases and J 4 bases, leaving 25 bases between the germline ends.

This clone was picked up a small number of times. This chain joins TRBV11-3 and TRBJ2-2; 8 nucleotides line up with TRBD1. Losses at the gene ends were 4 bases for V and 4 bases for J; bases not matched to a gene: 2. CDR1 and CDR2 from the germline V gene are SGHNT and YENEEA. The CDR3 length is 14 residues. CDR3 bases: TGTGCCAGCAGCTCGACAGGGGTCACCGGGGAGCTGTTTTTT. Translated: CASSSTGVTGELFF.

The chain is built from TRBV28 and TRBJ1-5; D is undetermined. Germline CDR1 reads MDHEN; CDR2 reads SYDVKM. This CDR3 has 14 amino acids. Trimming took 8 bases from V and 5 from J, leaving 16 bases between them. The CDR3 DNA reads as TGTGCCAGCCGCAGTGCGGGGTACGATCAGCCCCAGCATTTT. As protein: CASRSAGYDQPQHF.